Following are 30 T cell receptor beta chains from one sample sequenced in a study of T cell responses to AZD1222 COVID-19 vaccine. Only in-frame clones appear in the TCRdb table, and some are missing; sequencing was by immunoSEQ multiplex PCR. This table has 69,000 or so clones, 70% to 90% appearing once. The specimen was peripheral blood, collected 28 days after the second AZD1222 dose. The receptors shown here come from an adult who received the AZD1222 COVID-19 vaccine.

The rearrangement links TRBV7-6 to TRBJ2-3; TRBD2 might be the D (6 bases). This CDR3 has 15 residues. V lost 4 bases, J lost 3 bases, and 14 bases lay in between. Per the germline V gene, CDR1 is SGHVS and CDR2 is FNYEAQ. CDR3: CASSSPGLPTDTQYF. For the CDR3, the DNA is TGTGCCAGCAGCTCCCCGGGACTTCCAACAGATACGCAGTATTTT.

The chain combines TRBV5-1 with TRBJ2-1; D remains unclear. Trimming removed 7 bases at V and 3 bases at J, with 5 bases between. CDR1 and CDR2 from the germline V gene are SGHRS and YFSETQ. This CDR3 spans 11 amino acids. The CDR3 region is CASSFYNEQFF. The CDR3 coding sequence is TGCGCCAGCTCGTTCTACAATGAGCAGTTCTTC. Based on the CDR3 plus reference TRBV5-1 and TRBJ2-1, the full variable domain is KAGVTQTPRYLIKTRGQQVTLSCSPISGHRSVSWYQQTPGQGLQFLFEYFSETQRNKGNFPGRFSGRQFSNSRSEMNVSTLELGDSALYLCASSFYNEQFFGPGTRLTVL.

The rearrangement joins TRBV27 to TRBJ1-3, with 8 bases identical to TRBD1. The V segment lost 5 bases and the J segment 8 bases; nucleotides outside the gene matches: 14. The CDR3 loop spans 16 amino acids. Germline loops: CDR1 MNHEY, CDR2 SMNVEV (reference sequence). The CDR3 is CASSKSPTGAEYTIYF. CDR3 DNA: TGTGCCAGCAGTAAATCTCCGACAGGGGCCGAATACACCATATATTTT.

The chain couples TRBV18 to TRBJ2-3; weak D call: TRBD1 (6 bases). This CDR3 region has 15 residues. The germline gives CDR1 KGHSH, CDR2 LQKENI. The germline V and J ends were trimmed by 3 bases and 2 bases, with 12 bases remaining between them. CDR3 DNA: TGTGCCAGCTCACCTTCAGGGGAGATCACAGATACGCAGTATTTT. It is translated as CASSPSGEITDTQYF.

This clone was found once. V gene TRBV29-1 combines with J gene TRBJ1-1, with 9 bases fitting TRBD1. From germline, CDR1 is SQVTM and CDR2 ANQGSEA. This CDR3 contains 13 residues. V gave up 6 bases and J gave up 2 bases; unmatched junction bases: 4. CDR3 coding DNA: TGCAGCGTGCTGGGACAGGGCAACACTGAAGCTTTCTTT. Its translation is CSVLGQGNTEAFF.

The chain carries TRBV7-2 and TRBJ2-7, with 7 positions matching TRBD2. The germline CDR1 and CDR2 sequences are SGHTA and FQGNSA. With 5 bases clipped from V and 0 bases from J, the junction kept 4 bases outside the gene matches. The CDR3 runs to 14 residues. CDR3 in amino acids: CASSRDYSSYEQYF. DNA for the CDR3: TGTGCCAGCAGCCGGGACTATAGCTCCTACGAGCAGTACTTC.

This chain joins TRBV11-3 and TRBJ2-1, with TRBD2 matching 12 bases. From germline, CDR1 is SGHNT and CDR2 YENEEA. V lost 5 bases, J lost 2 bases, and 4 bases stayed unmatched. CDR3 length: 16 residues. Here the CDR3 reads CASSPRTSGTYNEQFF. CDR3 sequence (DNA): TGTGCCAGCAGCCCCCGGACTAGCGGGACCTACAATGAGCAGTTCTTC.

The chain couples TRBV2 to TRBJ2-7, with a possible D match to TRBD2 (6 bases). The CDR3 runs to 13 residues. Trimming shortened V by 10 bases and J by 3 bases, and 16 bases separated the two germline ends. The germline V gene encodes CDR1 SNHLY and CDR2 FYNNEI. Written as DNA, the CDR3 is TGTGCCATAGAAGGGGACTTACTCTACGAGCAGTACTTC. It encodes CAIEGDLLYEQYF.

This chain joins TRBV12-3 or TRBV12-4 and TRBJ1-2; no clear D. Trimming left V 3 bases short and J 7 bases short, with 9 bases between. There are 12 residues in the CDR3. DNA of the CDR3: TGTGCCAGCAGTTTGGACGGGGTTGGCTACACCTTC. Protein sequence: CASSLDGVGYTF.

This clone was observed once. This chain joins TRBV27 and TRBJ1-5; D is perhaps TRBD1 (6 bases). V gave up 5 bases and J gave up 2 bases, with 16 bases separating them. Germline V gene data show CDR1 as MNHEY and CDR2 as SMNVEV (reference sequence). The length of the CDR3 is 16 residues. The CDR3: CASSPGAGERNQPQHF. The CDR3 bases are TGTGCCAGCAGTCCCGGTGCAGGGGAACGCAATCAGCCCCAGCATTTT.

V gene TRBV27 combines with J gene TRBJ2-3; no clear D gene. Germline CDR1 and CDR2: MNHEY and SMNVEV (reference sequence). Trimming shortened V by 4 bases and J by 4 bases, and 12 bases separated the two germline ends. CDR3 size: 14 residues. The DNA of the CDR3 is TGTGCCAGCAGTTCCCCCAATTCGGCAGATACGCAGTATTTT. Protein product: CASSSPNSADTQYF.

This clone was seen a single time. Its ends do not fully match the called genes, so a read error is possible. The CDR3 DNA sequence: TGTGCCTGGAGTGCGCTCGGGTCCGCCTTT. Its translation is CAWSALGSAF. The chain couples TRBV30 to TRBJ1-1; D is uncertain. The CDR3 is 10 amino acids. Germline V lookup: CDR1 GTSNPN, CDR2 SVGIG (reference sequence).

The rearrangement joins TRBV7-8 to TRBJ2-1, with 8 positions matching TRBD2. The CDR3 is made up of 15 amino acids. V was clipped by 8 bases and J by 8 bases; unmatched bases: 14. Germline CDR1 SGHVS, CDR2 FQNEAQ. Here the CDR3 reads CASGGGTRVVDEQFF. The CDR3 DNA reads as TGTGCCAGCGGGGGAGGGACTAGGGTTGTCGATGAGCAGTTCTTC. The whole variable domain, filled in from reference TRBV7-8 and TRBJ2-1, reads GAGVSQSPRYKVAKRGQDVALRCDPISGHVSLFWYQQALGQGPEFLTYFQNEAQLDKSGLPSDRFFAERPEGSVSTLKIQRTQQEDSAVYLCASGGGTRVVDEQFFGPGTRLTVL.

J is TRBJ2-7 and V is TRBV9; the D gene could be TRBD1 or TRBD2 (5 bases each). This CDR3 is 14 amino acids long. Trimming stripped 0 bases from V and 2 bases from J, with 9 bases between. From germline, CDR1 is SGDLS and CDR2 YYNGEE. The CDR3: CASSVDQGPYEQYF. The CDR3 bases are TGTGCCAGCAGCGTAGACCAGGGACCCTACGAGCAGTACTTC.

V gene TRBV12-3 or TRBV12-4 combines with J gene TRBJ1-1; D unresolved. The length of the CDR3 is 12 residues. V was shortened by 7 bases and J by 1 base, with 7 bases between the two germline ends. The CDR3 nucleotides are TGTGCCAGCAACTCAGAGAACACTGAAGCTTTCTTT. It translates to CASNSENTEAFF.

This clone occurred once. The chain is built from TRBV18 and TRBJ2-7; tentatively, D is TRBD1 (6 bases). Germline lookup yields CDR1 KGHSH and CDR2 LQKENI. Trimming took 4 bases from V and 3 from J, leaving 19 bases between them. The CDR3 sequence is 16 residues long. CDR3 DNA: TGTGCCAGCTCACGCCAAACAGGGCAGGGTAACTACGAGCAGTACTTC. It is translated as CASSRQTGQGNYEQYF.

The chain uses TRBV19 and TRBJ1-2; D not resolved. CDR1 is LNHDA and CDR2 is SQIVND in the germline V gene (reference sequence). This CDR3 has 13 residues. V was clipped by 9 bases and J by 4 bases, with 15 bases between them. CDR3 residues: CASHGRLVYGYTF. The CDR3, as DNA: TGTGCCAGCCACGGACGGCTCGTCTATGGCTACACCTTC.

This clone has just a few counts. This rearrangement joins TRBV27 to TRBJ2-1; tentative D call: TRBD2 (6 bases). The CDR3 sequence is 15 residues long. Between the trimmed V and J ends, which lost 2 bases and 6 bases, there was a span of 14 bases. Germline V gene lookup returns CDR1 MNHEY and CDR2 SMNVEV (reference sequence). The CDR3 here is CASSLIAASFNEQFF. The CDR3 bases are TGTGCCAGCAGTTTAATAGCGGCATCTTTCAATGAGCAGTTCTTC.

V and J are TRBV3-1 (or the pseudogene TRBV3-2) and TRBJ2-7; D unclear. CDR3 length equals 13 residues. Germline V gene sequence: CDR1 LGHDT, CDR2 YNNKEL (reference sequence). V shed 3 bases and J shed 2 bases, with 8 bases lying between them. CDR3 protein: CASSQVATYEQYF. The CDR3 DNA sequence: TGTGCCAGCAGCCAGGTCGCCACCTACGAGCAGTACTTC.

The rearrangement joins TRBV28 to TRBJ1-5; 7 bases are a match to TRBD1. There are 13 residues in the CDR3. CDR1 and CDR2 from the germline V gene are MDHEN and SYDVKM. With 5 bases clipped from V and 9 bases from J, the junction kept 7 bases outside the gene matches. This CDR3 is CASSNRGARPQHF. The CDR3 DNA sequence: TGTGCCAGCAGTAACAGGGGCGCTAGGCCCCAGCATTTT.

The chain joins TRBV19 to TRBJ1-5; the D gene is possibly TRBD1 (5 bases). This CDR3 is 14 amino acids long. The V end lost 3 bases, the J end lost 4 bases, and 10 bases lay between the germline ends. Germline V gives CDR1 LNHDA, CDR2 SQIVND (reference sequence). The CDR3 sequence is CASSMGPGNQPQHF. DNA of the CDR3: TGTGCCAGTAGTATGGGGCCAGGGAATCAGCCCCAGCATTTT.

This clone is categorized as medium-sized. This sequence joins TRBV6-5 and TRBJ1-6, with TRBD1 identical over 8 bases. V trimming: 6 bases; J trimming: 13 bases; junction bases outside the gene matches: 11. Germline V lookup: CDR1 MNHEY, CDR2 SVGAGI. The CDR3 has 14 amino acids. The CDR3 reads CASRPDRGIHPLHF. The DNA for the CDR3 is TGTGCCAGCAGACCCGACAGGGGAATTCACCCCCTCCACTTT.

V gene TRBV4-1 combines with J gene TRBJ2-2, with D tentatively TRBD2 (5 bases). In germline, CDR1 is MGHRA, CDR2 YSYEKL. CDR3 size: 16 residues. V was clipped by 4 bases and J by 0 bases, with 12 bases between them. CDR3 protein: CASSPNLGANTGELFF. The CDR3 nucleotides are TGCGCCAGCAGCCCCAATCTCGGGGCGAACACCGGGGAGCTGTTTTTT.

The CDR3 nucleotides are TGTGCCAGTAGTATTCATAGCGGAGGGGGGTACAATGAGCAGTTCTTC. Translated: CASSIHSGGGYNEQFF. The rearrangement links TRBV19 to TRBJ2-1, with D perhaps being TRBD1 or TRBD2 (6 bases each). Trimming left V 3 bases short and J 4 bases short, with 16 bases between. Germline V lookup: CDR1 LNHDA, CDR2 SQIVND (reference sequence). The CDR3 contains 16 residues. The full variable domain, its missing parts supplied by reference TRBV19 and TRBJ2-1, is DGGITQSPKYLFRKEGQNVTLSCEQNLNHDAMYWYRQDPGQGLRLIYYSQIVNDFQKGDIAEGYSVSREKKESFPLTVTSAQKNPTAFYLCASSIHSGGGYNEQFFGPGTRLTVL.

The chain couples TRBV15 to TRBJ2-1; 10 bases map to TRBD1. Looked up from germline, CDR1 is LNHNV and CDR2 is YYDKDF (reference sequence). The ends lost 3 bases at V and 9 bases at J; junction bases unmatched: 5. The CDR3 runs to 14 residues. DNA for the CDR3: TGTGCCACCAGCAGGTGGGACAGGGGCGGTGAGCAGTTCTTC. Its protein is CATSRWDRGGEQFF.

The rearrangement links TRBV6-5 to TRBJ1-2; TRBD1 is a possible D gene (5 bases). This CDR3 is 14 amino acids long. Deletions cut 7 bases from V and 1 base from J, with 13 bases between. Per the germline V gene, CDR1 is MNHEY and CDR2 is SVGAGI. The CDR3 protein is CASIGTESNYGYTF. For the CDR3, the DNA is TGTGCCAGCATTGGGACGGAGAGTAACTATGGCTACACCTTC.

The rearrangement joins TRBV27 to TRBJ2-1; TRBD1 matches at 10 bases. Trimming at V came to 1 base and at J to 4 bases, leaving 1 base not matched to a gene. There are 15 residues in the CDR3. Germline-derived CDR1 and CDR2 are MNHEY and SMNVEV (reference sequence). The CDR3 is CASSLLGQGYNEQFF. CDR3 nucleotides: TGTGCCAGCAGTTTATTGGGACAGGGGTACAATGAGCAGTTCTTC.

This clone was found once. The V and J genes are TRBV6-5 and TRBJ1-2; maybe TRBD1 (5 bases). CDR1 and CDR2 from the germline V gene are MNHEY and SVGAGI. The germline V and J ends were trimmed by 7 bases and 4 bases, with 19 bases remaining between them. The CDR3 consists of 15 residues. CDR3 DNA: TGTGCCAGCATCTCCGGGACGGCCTCTGGCTATGGCTACACCTTC. Residues: CASISGTASGYGYTF.

The CDR3 protein is CASSLEMNTEAFF. CDR3 coding DNA: TGTGCCAGCAGTCTAGAGATGAACACTGAAGCTTTCTTT. The rearrangement links TRBV3-1 (or the pseudogene TRBV3-2) to TRBJ1-1; D ambiguous. CDR1 and CDR2 (germline): LGHDT, YNNKEL (reference sequence). This CDR3 is 13 amino acids long. V lost 6 bases, J lost 0 bases, and 8 bases lay in between.

In this sample, this clone turned up once. The DNA for the CDR3 is TGTGCCAGCAGTTACTCCAGCTGGGGCCAAAATTCACCCCTCCACTTT. Its protein is CASSYSSWGQNSPLHF. This chain connects TRBV6-5 to TRBJ1-6; tentatively, D is TRBD1 (5 bases). CDR1 and CDR2 from the germline V gene are MNHEY and SVGAGI. V was cut by 0 bases and J by 7 bases, with 13 bases left in between. This CDR3 region has 16 residues.